This T cell receptor (beta chain) was sequenced for a study of blood T cell repertoires in COVID-19. About the research overall: Sources were T cells, B-cell-depleted T cells, or PBMCs; the material itself was cDNA or gDNA.

Germline assignment: CDR1 SGHRS and CDR2 YFSETQ. The ends were cut back, 3 bases at V and 1 base at J, with 13 bases in the middle. The CDR3 length is 16 residues. This clone appeared a few times. Sequenced by immunoSEQ multiplex PCR; TCRdb stores in-frame clones only, minus some. In the table there are 55,000 to 65,000 clones, approximately 79% of which are singletons. The chain joins TRBV5-1 to TRBJ2-2; maybe TRBD2 (6 bases). The sample consisted of peripheral blood. This TCR derives from a man aged 55 to 70 with acute or convalescent COVID-19. Here the CDR3 DNA reads TGCGCCAGCAGCTCCGAAGGAGGGTTGAACACCGGGGAGCTGTTTTTT. This gives the protein CASSSEGGLNTGELFF.